This passage covers 20 T cell receptor beta chains from one sample sequenced in a study of T cell responses to AZD1222 COVID-19 vaccine. Libraries were prepared by immunoSEQ multiplex PCR; TCRdb keeps only in-frame clonotypes and omits some of them. The table includes about 120,000 clones, almost 90% detected once. Sequencing used peripheral blood, obtained on day 0 of AZD1222 vaccination. All receptors come from an adult in good health.

The V gene is TRBV4-1, the J gene TRBJ2-7; 8 bases are a match to TRBD2. The CDR3 covers 17 residues. The germline V gene encodes CDR1 MGHRA and CDR2 YSYEKL. V shed 4 bases and J 3 bases; nucleotides not matched to a gene: 14. CDR3 sequence: CASSPQGGSGGFYEQYF. CDR3 DNA: TGCGCCAGCAGCCCCCAGGGCGGCAGCGGGGGATTCTACGAGCAGTACTTC.

The chain has TRBV6-5 and TRBJ1-6; unclear D gene. This CDR3 is built from 15 residues. Trimming removed 2 bases from V and 0 bases from J, with 5 bases in between. Germline V gene data show CDR1 as MNHEY and CDR2 as SVGAGI. CDR3 amino acids: CASSYVRSYNSPLHF. The CDR3 coding sequence is TGTGCCAGCAGTTACGTGCGCTCCTATAATTCACCCCTCCACTTT.

The chain combines TRBV6-5 with TRBJ2-2; weak D call: TRBD2 (5 bases). The V gene's germline CDR1 is MNHEY and CDR2 SVGAGI. The V gene lost 8 bases and the J gene lost 3 bases, with 10 bases spanning the gap. This CDR3 region has 13 residues. The CDR3 DNA reads TGTGCCAGCGGCGGGTCGTACACCGGGGAGCTGTTTTTT. Its translation is CASGGSYTGELFF.

J is TRBJ2-1 and V is TRBV24-1; 8 bases match TRBD1. Germline assignment: CDR1 KGHDR and CDR2 SFDVKD. Losses at the gene ends were 5 bases for V and 4 bases for J; bases not matched to a gene: 3. The CDR3 contains 14 residues. The DNA for the CDR3 is TGTGCCACCAGTGTGGGGGACAGGTACAATGAGCAGTTCTTC. It is translated as CATSVGDRYNEQFF.

The chain carries TRBV18 and TRBJ1-2; D might be TRBD1 (6 bases). This CDR3 spans 14 amino acids. Trimming pared 2 bases from V and 6 bases from J, leaving 13 bases between. Germline-derived CDR1 and CDR2 are KGHSH and LQKENI. The DNA of the CDR3 is TGTGCCAGCTCACCAGACAGGTGGGCCGATGGCTACACCTTC. Encoded protein: CASSPDRWADGYTF.

The chain couples TRBV25-1 to TRBJ1-5, with TRBD1 identical over 9 bases. V shed 3 bases, J shed 3 bases, and the junction held 3 bases outside the gene matches. Looked up from germline, CDR1 is MGHDK and CDR2 is SYGVNS. This CDR3 has 15 amino acids. The CDR3 loop is CASSDRDRVNQPQHF. The CDR3 nucleotides read TGTGCCAGCAGTGACCGGGACAGGGTCAATCAGCCCCAGCATTTT.

The V gene is TRBV6-1, the J gene TRBJ1-5; no definite D call. Trimming shortened V by 1 base and J by 1 base, and 8 bases separated the two germline ends. CDR3 length equals 15 residues. CDR1 is MNHNS and CDR2 is SASEGT in the germline V gene. The CDR3 sequence: CASSEVRTSNQPQHF. CDR3 DNA: TGTGCCAGCAGTGAAGTGAGGACCAGCAATCAGCCCCAGCATTTT.

CDR3: CASSVDRTSGGSSYEQYF. The CDR3 DNA follows: TGTGCCAGCTCAGTAGACAGGACTAGCGGGGGAAGCTCCTACGAGCAGTACTTC. This rearrangement joins TRBV18 to TRBJ2-7, with 13 bases fitting TRBD2. Germline CDR1 reads KGHSH; CDR2 reads LQKENI. There are 18 residues in the CDR3. V trimming: 5 bases; J trimming: 0 bases; junction bases outside the gene matches: 10.

The V and J genes are TRBV6-2 or TRBV6-3 and TRBJ1-4; possibly TRBD1 for D (5 bases). CDR3 size: 16 residues. V shed 6 bases and J shed 7 bases, with 21 bases lying between them. Germline V gives CDR1 MNHEY, CDR2 SVGEGT. CDR3 amino acids: CASSPRGASGREKLFF. Here the CDR3 DNA reads TGTGCCAGCAGCCCTCGTGGGGCTTCTGGGCGTGAAAAACTGTTTTTT.

Comment on this clone: At the DNA level, this CDR3 is encoded by other sequences in the same sample as well. This chain joins TRBV6-5 and TRBJ2-3; D is undetermined. V lost 2 bases to trimming and J lost 0 bases, with 3 bases between them. The CDR3 has 13 amino acids. The germline V gene has CDR1 MNHEY and CDR2 SVGAGI. The CDR3 loop reads CASSYDSTDTQYF. The CDR3 nucleotides read TGTGCCAGCAGTTACGACAGCACAGATACGCAGTATTTT.

The chain couples TRBV15 to TRBJ2-3; D not resolved. The V gene lost 8 bases and the J gene lost 4 bases, with 1 base spanning the gap. Germline V CDR1 and CDR2: LNHNV, YYDKDF (reference sequence). CDR3 length: 9 residues. CDR3 residues: CATSDTQYF. The CDR3 coding sequence is TGTGCCACCTCAGATACGCAGTATTTT.

To note about this clone: Other DNA sequences from this sample encode an identical CDR3 as well. V gene TRBV18 combines with J gene TRBJ1-5; no reliable D call. The CDR3 totals 14 residues. CDR1 and CDR2 from the germline V gene are KGHSH and LQKENI. Trimming removed 2 bases at V and 7 bases at J, with 12 bases between. CDR3 DNA sequence: TGTGCCAGCTCACCAGGAGGAGGCGGGCAGCCCCAGCATTTT. Amino acid sequence: CASSPGGGGQPQHF.

CDR3 bases: TGTGCCATCAGTGACCAAGTGGGAGTTTCGGGAAACACCATATATTTT. Translation gives CAISDQVGVSGNTIYF. This sequence joins TRBV10-3 and TRBJ1-3; D is undetermined. V was trimmed by 3 bases and J by 4 bases, leaving 16 bases between them. This CDR3 is 16 amino acids long. The germline gives CDR1 ENHRY, CDR2 SYGVKD.

The chain carries TRBV7-2 and TRBJ2-7; D may be TRBD2 (6 bases). V lost 0 bases, J lost 7 bases, and 13 bases lay in between. Germline V gene data show CDR1 as SGHTA and CDR2 as FQGNSA. The CDR3 extends over 14 amino acids. The CDR3 spells CASSLAGGREEQYF. The CDR3 DNA sequence: TGTGCCAGCAGCTTAGCGGGGGGACGGGAAGAGCAGTACTTC.

The chain links TRBV19 to TRBJ1-1; no clear D. The CDR3 sequence is 14 residues long. Germline V lookup: CDR1 LNHDA, CDR2 SQIVND (reference sequence). Deletions cut 6 bases from V and 0 bases from J, with 11 bases between. This CDR3 reads CASSARYMNTEAFF. CDR3 nucleotides: TGTGCCAGTAGCGCCCGTTACATGAACACTGAAGCTTTCTTT.

The CDR3 DNA reads TGTGCCAGCAGCTCCGGTCCCCCTTGGGAGACCCAGTACTTC. Its protein is CASSSGPPWETQYF. The rearrangement uses TRBV7-2 and TRBJ2-5; D is ambiguous. Germline values: CDR1 SGHTA, CDR2 FQGNSA. V was trimmed by 4 bases and J by 5 bases, leaving 14 bases between them. The length of the CDR3 is 14 residues. Using reference TRBV7-2 and TRBJ2-5 for the parts outside the CDR3, the full variable domain is GAGVSQSPSNKVTEKGKDVELRCDPISGHTALYWYRQSLGQGLEFLIYFQGNSAPDKSGLPSDRFSAERTGGSVSTLTIQRTQQEDSAVYLCASSSGPPWETQYFGPGTRLLVL.

This chain joins TRBV30 and TRBJ1-3, with D uncertain. The CDR3 contains 12 residues. V was cut by 5 bases and J by 4 bases, with 9 bases left in between. Germline values: CDR1 GTSNPN, CDR2 SVGIG (reference sequence). CDR3 sequence (DNA): TGTGCCTGGGTTGGGGTAGGAAACACCATATATTTT. It yields the protein CAWVGVGNTIYF.

The rearrangement uses TRBV28 and TRBJ1-4; D call uncertain. The CDR3 covers 12 residues. In germline, CDR1 is MDHEN, CDR2 SYDVKM. Trimming removed 4 bases from V and 3 bases from J, with 3 bases in between. The CDR3 DNA reads TGTGCCAGCAGTTCTCCTAATGAAAAACTGTTTTTT. Translating gives CASSSPNEKLFF.

CDR3: CAISEGQGRSYGNQPQHF. In DNA form, the CDR3 reads TGTGCCATCAGTGAGGGCCAGGGAAGGTCATACGGCAATCAGCCCCAGCATTTT. This chain links TRBV10-3 with TRBJ1-5; D might be TRBD1 (5 bases). The CDR3 extends over 18 amino acids. Trimming stripped 2 bases from V and 2 bases from J, with 19 bases between. Per the germline V gene, CDR1 is ENHRY and CDR2 is SYGVKD.

The rearrangement joins TRBV6-5 to TRBJ2-2, with TRBD1 matching 9 bases. This CDR3 has 15 residues. The germline CDR1 and CDR2 sequences are MNHEY and SVGAGI. The V segment lost 5 bases and the J segment 7 bases; nucleotides outside the gene matches: 8. CDR3: CASSIRQGVVGELFF. In nucleotides, the CDR3 is TGTGCCAGCAGTATCCGACAGGGGGTAGTCGGGGAGCTGTTTTTT.